What follows describes a single T cell receptor (beta chain). Antigen specificity is unknown. Sequenced by immunoSEQ multiplex PCR; TCRdb stores in-frame clones only, minus some. The table includes 15,000 to 20,000 clones, around 80% detected once. Looked up from germline, CDR1 is KGHSH and CDR2 is LQKENI. This CDR3 is built from 13 residues. V gave up 0 bases and J gave up 7 bases, with 10 bases separating them. This entry is derived from a study of CD4 T cells in relation to SARS-CoV-2 and coronaviruses. Study details: Shared crossreactive spike epitopes were mapped to their HLA restriction.

Before the COVID-19 pandemic, during about 2011-2019, CD4+ T cells were taken from unexposed donors. CD4+ T cells were isolated from the cells after roughly 11 days of culture. The source is a human donor in good health. Sequencing was performed on CD4+ T cells from PBMCs, cultured in vitro. V gene TRBV18 combines with J gene TRBJ2-7; perhaps D is TRBD1 or TRBD2 (5 bases each). The CDR3 reads CASSPPGTIEQYF. The CDR3 nucleotides are TGTGCCAGCTCACCACCCGGGACGATTGAGCAGTACTTC.